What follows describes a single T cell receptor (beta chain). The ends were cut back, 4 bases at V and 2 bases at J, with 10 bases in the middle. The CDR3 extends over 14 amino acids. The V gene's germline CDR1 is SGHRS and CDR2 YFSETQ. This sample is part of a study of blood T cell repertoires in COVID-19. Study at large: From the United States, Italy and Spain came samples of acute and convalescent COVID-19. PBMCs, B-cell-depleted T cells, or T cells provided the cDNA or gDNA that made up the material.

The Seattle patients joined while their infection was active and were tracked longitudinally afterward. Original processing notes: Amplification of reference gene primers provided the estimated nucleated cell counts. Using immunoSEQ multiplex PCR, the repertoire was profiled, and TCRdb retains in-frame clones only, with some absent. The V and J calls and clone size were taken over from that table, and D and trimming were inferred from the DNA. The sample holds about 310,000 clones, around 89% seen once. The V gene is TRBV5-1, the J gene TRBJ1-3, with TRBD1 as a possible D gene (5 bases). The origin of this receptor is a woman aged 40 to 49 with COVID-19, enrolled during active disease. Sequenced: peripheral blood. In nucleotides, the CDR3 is TGCGCCAGCAGCGGCGGGACGCCTGGAAACACCATATATTTT. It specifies CASSGGTPGNTIYF.